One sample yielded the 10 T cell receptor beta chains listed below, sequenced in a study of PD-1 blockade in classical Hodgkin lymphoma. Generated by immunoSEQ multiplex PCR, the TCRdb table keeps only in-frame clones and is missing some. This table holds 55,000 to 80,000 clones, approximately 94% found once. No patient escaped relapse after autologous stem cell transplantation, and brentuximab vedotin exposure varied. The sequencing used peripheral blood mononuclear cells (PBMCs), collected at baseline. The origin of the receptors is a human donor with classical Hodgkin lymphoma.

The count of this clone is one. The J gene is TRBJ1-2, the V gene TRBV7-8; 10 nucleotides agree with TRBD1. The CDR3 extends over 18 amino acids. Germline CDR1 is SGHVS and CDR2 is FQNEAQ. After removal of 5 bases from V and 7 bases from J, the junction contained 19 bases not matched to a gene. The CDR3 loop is CASSRPRINRQGARGYTF. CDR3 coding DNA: TGTGCCAGCAGCCGACCGCGTATAAATAGACAGGGGGCGCGTGGCTACACCTTC.

The CDR3 loop is CASSYRGTGRSRYEQYF. In nucleotides, the CDR3 is TGTGCCAGCAGCTACCGCGGGACAGGTCGATCCCGCTACGAGCAGTACTTC. The V gene is TRBV5-6, the J gene TRBJ2-7, with 8 positions matching TRBD1. The V and J ends lost 3 bases and 3 bases, in that order; junction bases with no gene match: 14. Germline CDR1 SGHDT, CDR2 YYEEEE. The CDR3 has 17 residues. Drawing the rest from reference TRBV5-6 and TRBJ2-7, the complete variable domain is DAGVTQSPTHLIKTRGQQVTLRCSPKSGHDTVSWYQQALGQGPQFIFQYYEEEERQRGNFPDRFSGHQFPNYSSELNVNALLLGDSALYLCASSYRGTGRSRYEQYFGPGTRLTVT.

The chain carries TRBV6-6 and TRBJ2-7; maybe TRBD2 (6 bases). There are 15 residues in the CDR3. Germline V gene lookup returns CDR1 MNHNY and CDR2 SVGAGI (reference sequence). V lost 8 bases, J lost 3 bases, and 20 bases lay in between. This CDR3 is CASGDPGLRVYEQYF. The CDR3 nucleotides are TGTGCCAGCGGGGACCCGGGACTTCGGGTCTACGAGCAGTACTTC.

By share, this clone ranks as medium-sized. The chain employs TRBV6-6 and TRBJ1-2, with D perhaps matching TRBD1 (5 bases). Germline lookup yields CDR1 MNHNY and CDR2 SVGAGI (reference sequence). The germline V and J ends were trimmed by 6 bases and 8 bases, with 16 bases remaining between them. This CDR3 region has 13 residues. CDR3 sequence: CASRDGTAGGYTF. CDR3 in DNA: TGTGCCAGCAGGGACGGGACCGCCGGGGGCTACACCTTC.

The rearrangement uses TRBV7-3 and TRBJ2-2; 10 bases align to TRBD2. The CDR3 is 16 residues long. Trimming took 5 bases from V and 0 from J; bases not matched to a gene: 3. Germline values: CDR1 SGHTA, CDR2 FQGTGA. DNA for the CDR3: TGTGCCAGCAGCCCCACTAGCGGGGCGAACACCGGGGAGCTGTTTTTT. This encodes CASSPTSGANTGELFF.

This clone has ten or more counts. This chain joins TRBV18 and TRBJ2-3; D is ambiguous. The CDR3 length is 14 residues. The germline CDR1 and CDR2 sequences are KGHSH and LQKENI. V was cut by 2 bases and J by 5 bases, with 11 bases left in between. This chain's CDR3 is CASSPLQGEDTQYF. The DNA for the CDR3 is TGTGCCAGCTCACCATTACAAGGAGAAGATACGCAGTATTTT.

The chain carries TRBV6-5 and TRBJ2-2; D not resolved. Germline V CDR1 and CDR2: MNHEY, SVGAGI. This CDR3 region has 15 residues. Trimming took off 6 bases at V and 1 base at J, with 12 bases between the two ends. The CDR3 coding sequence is TGTGCCAGCAGCCCCCCGCTAGGGAACACCGGGGAGCTGTTTTTT. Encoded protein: CASSPPLGNTGELFF.

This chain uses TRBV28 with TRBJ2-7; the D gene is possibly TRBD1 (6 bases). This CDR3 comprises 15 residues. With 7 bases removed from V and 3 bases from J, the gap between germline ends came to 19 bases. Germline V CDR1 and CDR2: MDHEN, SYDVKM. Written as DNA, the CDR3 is TGTGCCAGCACTCTCTCCGGGACACTATACTACGAGCAGTACTTC. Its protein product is CASTLSGTLYYEQYF.

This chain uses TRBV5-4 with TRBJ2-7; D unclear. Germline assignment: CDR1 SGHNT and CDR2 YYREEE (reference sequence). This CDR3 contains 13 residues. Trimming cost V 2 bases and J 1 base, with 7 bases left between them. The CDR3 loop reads CASSFIESYEQYF. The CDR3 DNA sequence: TGTGCCAGCAGCTTTATTGAGTCCTACGAGCAGTACTTC.

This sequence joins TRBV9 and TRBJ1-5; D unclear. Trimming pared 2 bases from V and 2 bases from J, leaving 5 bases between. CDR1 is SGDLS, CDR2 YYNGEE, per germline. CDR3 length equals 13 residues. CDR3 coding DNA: TGTGCCAGCAGCGTGACCGGCAATCAGCCCCAGCATTTT. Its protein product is CASSVTGNQPQHF.